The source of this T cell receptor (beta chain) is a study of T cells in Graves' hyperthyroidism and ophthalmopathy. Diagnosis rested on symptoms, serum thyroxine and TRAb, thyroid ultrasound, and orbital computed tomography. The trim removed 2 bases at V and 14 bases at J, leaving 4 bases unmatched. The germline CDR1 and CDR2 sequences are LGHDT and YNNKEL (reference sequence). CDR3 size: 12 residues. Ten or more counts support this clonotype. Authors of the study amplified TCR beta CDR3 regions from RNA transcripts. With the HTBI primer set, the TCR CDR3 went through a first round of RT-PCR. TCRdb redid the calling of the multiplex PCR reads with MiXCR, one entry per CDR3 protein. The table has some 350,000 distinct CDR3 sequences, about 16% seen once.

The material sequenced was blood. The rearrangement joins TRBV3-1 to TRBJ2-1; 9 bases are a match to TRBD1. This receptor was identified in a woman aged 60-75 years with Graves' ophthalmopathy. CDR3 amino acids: CASSQTGTGKFF. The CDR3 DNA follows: TGTGCCAGCAGCCAAACCGGGACAGGGAAGTTCTTC.